This T cell receptor beta chain was recorded in a study of blood T cells in healthy people across ages. Together with a sample-barcoded 5' primer, a J-beta primer mix was included in a second PCR lasting about 6 to 12 cycles. TCRdb itself ran the 5' RACE reads through MiXCR, one entry per CDR3 protein. In the table there are 550,000 to 800,000 distinct CDR3 sequences, approximately 29% of which are singletons. Germline CDR1 is WNHNN and CDR2 is SYGVQD (reference sequence). V was shortened by 3 bases and J by 2 bases, with 3 bases between the two germline ends. CDR3 length: 12 amino acids. The V call is TRBV10-1, the J call TRBJ2-3; no clear D. This clonotype was sampled from a woman older than 75 in good health. What was sequenced was blood. The CDR3 coding sequence is TGCGCCAGCAGTGACCCCACAGATACGCAGTATTTT. Translating gives CASSDPTDTQYF.